This T cell receptor beta chain was observed in a study of OX40 agonist ivuxolimab in advanced cancers. About the research overall: Participants, around 80% male, averaged approximately 60 years of age, ranging from about 23 to 80. Whole-study results and caveats: On average, CD8+ T cells showed a greater number of expanded clones than CD4+.

In regard to this clone: The antigen remains unidentified.

Here immunoSEQ multiplex PCR was the method, and the copy in TCRdb shows in-frame clones only, minus some. The sample holds about 98,000 clones, approximately 90% seen once. Sequencing was performed on CD4+ or CD8+ T cells sorted from blood, taken in a trial of the OX40 agonist ivuxolimab. This sequence originates from an adult with an advanced solid tumor such as melanoma, head and neck, liver or kidney cancer.

Here the CDR3 reads CSVEGQAVFF. CDR3 DNA: TGCAGCGTTGAAGGGCAGGCTGTGTTCTTC. The chain carries TRBV29-1 and TRBJ2-1, with D hard to call. The CDR3 sequence is 10 residues long. Germline V gene sequence: CDR1 SQVTM, CDR2 ANQGSEA. Trimming left V 1 base short and J 15 bases short, with 10 bases between.